The 32 T cell receptor beta chains listed next were all sequenced from one sample in a study of radiotherapy plus CTLA-4 blockade in lung cancer. The assay was immunoSEQ multiplex PCR, and TCRdb's table has in-frame clones only and misses some. The table records about 97,000 clones, roughly 74% of them present only once. The starting material was peripheral blood, obtained from a patient treated with radiotherapy plus ipilimumab. The receptors were gathered from a human donor with non-small cell lung cancer who had a partial response to radiotherapy plus ipilimumab. Some clones in this sample may be carry-over from other donors' samples.

This chain uses TRBV2 with TRBJ2-7; 10 bases fit TRBD2. The CDR3 sequence is 14 residues long. V shed 8 bases and J 3 bases; nucleotides not matched to a gene: 7. Germline CDR1 is SNHLY and CDR2 is FYNNEI. The CDR3 spells CASLSGGSHYEQYF. The CDR3 bases are TGTGCCAGCCTTAGCGGGGGGTCCCACTACGAGCAGTACTTC. Combining the CDR3 with reference TRBV2 and TRBJ2-7 gives the whole variable domain EPEVTQTPSHQVTQMGQEVILRCVPISNHLYFYWYRQILGQKVEFLVSFYNNEISEKSEIFDDQFSVERPDGSNFTLKIRSTKLEDSAMYFCASLSGGSHYEQYFGPGTRLTVT.

The chain links TRBV14 to TRBJ2-7; 7 bases align to TRBD2. The CDR3 consists of 15 residues. Germline V gene lookup returns CDR1 SGHDN and CDR2 FVKESK. V was pared by 1 base and J by 2 bases, with 5 bases of the junction left unmatched. CDR3 nucleotide sequence: TGTGCCAGCAGCCAAGGGCGCGGGGGACCCTACGAGCAGTACTTC. Residues: CASSQGRGGPYEQYF.

The chain couples TRBV9 to TRBJ2-1, with TRBD1 matching 7 bases. V shed 6 bases and J 8 bases; nucleotides not matched to a gene: 23. The CDR3 covers 18 residues. Per germline, CDR1 SGDLS and CDR2 YYNGEE. The CDR3 DNA is TGTGCCAGCACCCCAGGGGCAACAGGGGAGCCTAAGATGGATGAGCAGTTCTTC. Translation: CASTPGATGEPKMDEQFF. The full variable domain, completed using reference TRBV9 and TRBJ2-1, is DSGVTQTPKHLITATGQRVTLRCSPRSGDLSVYWYQQSLDQGLQFLIQYYNGEERAKGNILERFSAQQFPDLHSELNLSSLELGDSALYFCASTPGATGEPKMDEQFFGPGTRLTVL.

The rearrangement joins TRBV6-6 to TRBJ2-2; 9 nucleotides match TRBD1. CDR3 size: 16 residues. Germline V lookup: CDR1 MNHNY, CDR2 SVGAGI (reference sequence). The ends lost 0 bases at V and 8 bases at J; junction bases unmatched: 7. CDR3 bases: TGTGCCAGCAGTTACTCTAGGACAGGGGCGTCAGGGGAGCTGTTTTTT. This translates into CASSYSRTGASGELFF.

This clone was counted only a few times. The chain carries TRBV18 and TRBJ2-5, with D maybe TRBD2 (5 bases). The germline V and J ends were trimmed by 1 base and 4 bases, with 19 bases remaining between them. This CDR3 region has 17 residues. Germline V gene data show CDR1 as KGHSH and CDR2 as LQKENI. This CDR3 reads CASSPLETRPRAETQYF. The CDR3 nucleotides read TGTGCCAGCTCACCACTGGAGACTCGTCCGAGGGCAGAGACCCAGTACTTC.

This clone appeared a few times. The chain combines TRBV7-9 with TRBJ2-7, with TRBD1 matching over 11 bases. V dropped 5 bases and J dropped 2; count of bases not matched to a gene: 2. Germline CDR1 and CDR2: SEHNR and FQNEAQ (reference sequence). The CDR3 contains 14 residues. Here the CDR3 reads CASSPDRGPYEQYF. The CDR3 coding sequence is TGTGCCAGCAGCCCGGACAGGGGGCCCTACGAGCAGTACTTC.

This clone was seen a handful of times. The V and J genes are TRBV28 and TRBJ1-2; D gene unclear. The CDR3 length is 14 residues. Trimming removed 3 bases at V and 14 bases at J, with 22 bases between. Per germline, CDR1 MDHEN and CDR2 SYDVKM. CDR3: CASSLSLYRVPVTF. DNA of the CDR3: TGTGCCAGCAGTTTGTCTCTTTACCGTGTGCCGGTAACCTTC.

This chain uses TRBV7-6 with TRBJ2-7; possible D gene TRBD1, 6 bases. This CDR3 spans 15 amino acids. Germline V gene sequence: CDR1 SGHVS, CDR2 FNYEAQ. Trimming took off 0 bases at V and 3 bases at J, with 12 bases between the two ends. CDR3 coding DNA: TGTGCCAGCAGCTTAGCCTCGGACAGATACTACGAGCAGTACTTC. It translates to CASSLASDRYYEQYF.

This sequence joins TRBV18 and TRBJ2-6, with a tentative D call TRBD2 (6 bases). The CDR3 extends over 17 amino acids. The germline gives CDR1 KGHSH, CDR2 LQKENI. Deletions cut 3 bases from V and 2 bases from J, with 14 bases between. The CDR3 region is CASSPGLMDAGANVLTF. In DNA, the CDR3 is TGTGCCAGCTCACCGGGACTTATGGACGCTGGGGCCAACGTCCTGACTTTC.

CDR3 in DNA: TGTGCCAGCAGGAAGGGTACAGGGAGGGAGACTGAAGCTTTCTTT. Translating gives CASRKGTGRETEAFF. The chain joins TRBV2 to TRBJ1-1; D perhaps matches TRBD1 (6 bases). This CDR3 is 15 amino acids long. V lost 6 bases and J lost 5, with 19 bases in between. The V gene's germline CDR1 is SNHLY and CDR2 FYNNEI.

The V and J genes are TRBV6-5 and TRBJ2-7, with TRBD1 matching 7 bases. V was clipped by 6 bases and J by 2 bases; unmatched bases: 7. The CDR3 sequence is 14 residues long. Germline CDR1 and CDR2: MNHEY and SVGAGI. The CDR3 spells CASSSRTGTYEQYF. The CDR3 DNA reads TGTGCCAGCAGCTCCAGGACAGGAACCTACGAGCAGTACTTC.

This clone came up a few times. The chain has TRBV18 and TRBJ2-3; 15 nucleotides agree with TRBD2. The CDR3 is 17 residues long. In germline, CDR1 is KGHSH, CDR2 LQKENI. Unmatched junction bases numbered 6, after V lost 3 bases and J lost 5 bases. CDR3 coding DNA: TGTGCCAGCTCACCGACGGGACTAGCGGGAGGAGGAGATACGCAGTATTTT. Its protein is CASSPTGLAGGGDTQYF. Supplemented by reference TRBV18 and TRBJ2-3, the full variable domain reads NAGVMQNPRHLVRRRGQEARLRCSPMKGHSHVYWYRQLPEEGLKFMVYLQKENIIDESGMPKERFSAEFPKEGPSILRIQQVVRGDSAAYFCASSPTGLAGGGDTQYFGPGTRLTVL.

The chain joins TRBV28 to TRBJ2-5, with 11 bases that match TRBD2. The J call may be wrong; the DNA end is better matched by TRBJ2-7. CDR3 size: 18 residues. Per germline, CDR1 MDHEN and CDR2 SYDVKM. CDR3 protein: CASRSGRTRLAGYYEQYF. Here the CDR3 DNA reads TGTGCCAGCAGGTCGGGAAGGACTAGACTAGCGGGATACTACGAGCAGTACTTC.

This chain connects TRBV5-1 to TRBJ1-4, with D tentatively TRBD1 (6 bases). The CDR3 is made up of 17 amino acids. CDR1 SGHRS and CDR2 YFSETQ come from the germline V gene. Trimming cost V 4 bases and J 8 bases, with 24 bases left between them. CDR3 DNA: TGCGCCAGCAGCCTGGGGGGAATTAGTCAGGGGACGGAAAAACTGTTTTTT. Protein: CASSLGGISQGTEKLFF.

This chain uses TRBV18 with TRBJ2-7; TRBD2 matches 7 bases. The germline V gene encodes CDR1 KGHSH and CDR2 LQKENI. This CDR3 region has 13 residues. V was pared by 6 bases and J by 4 bases, with 6 bases of the junction left unmatched. The CDR3 sequence: CASSSGLQYEQYF. Here the CDR3 DNA reads TGTGCCAGCTCCTCGGGACTACAATACGAGCAGTACTTC.

This rearrangement joins TRBV19 to TRBJ1-2, with 7 bases aligning to TRBD1. Germline trimming cut 7 bases from V and 2 bases from J; bases unmatched to any gene: 4. Germline lookup yields CDR1 LNHDA and CDR2 SQIVND (reference sequence). This CDR3 spans 13 amino acids. The CDR3, as DNA: TGTGCCAGTACGACAGGGATGAACTATGGCTACACCTTC. Residues: CASTTGMNYGYTF. Based on the CDR3 plus reference TRBV19 and TRBJ1-2, the full variable domain is DGGITQSPKYLFRKEGQNVTLSCEQNLNHDAMYWYRQDPGQGLRLIYYSQIVNDFQKGDIAEGYSVSREKKESFPLTVTSAQKNPTAFYLCASTTGMNYGYTFGSGTRLTVV.

This CDR3 reads CASSLDPREGGEQYF. The CDR3 nucleotides are TGTGCCAGCAGCTTAGATCCTCGGGAGGGGGGCGAGCAGTACTTC. The chain is built from TRBV7-2 and TRBJ2-5; the match to TRBD2 covers 8 bases. TRBJ2-7 matches the DNA end more closely, so the J call is doubtful. The germline V gene has CDR1 SGHTA and CDR2 FQGNSA. The CDR3 sequence is 15 residues long.

The CDR3: CASSPGGVGNQPQHF. Written as DNA, the CDR3 is TGCGCCAGCAGCCCAGGGGGCGTTGGCAATCAGCCCCAGCATTTT. The chain combines TRBV5-1 with TRBJ1-5, with 8 bases that match TRBD1. The CDR3 runs 15 residues. Germline V gene data show CDR1 as SGHRS and CDR2 as YFSETQ. V shed 4 bases and J 2 bases; nucleotides not matched to a gene: 5.

This clone came up a few times. The V and J genes are TRBV9 and TRBJ2-1, with D hard to call. Germline values: CDR1 SGDLS, CDR2 YYNGEE. V was pared by 4 bases and J by 8 bases, with 10 bases between. The CDR3 is made up of 12 amino acids. The CDR3 sequence is CASSPSMYEQFF. In DNA form, the CDR3 reads TGTGCCAGCAGCCCGAGTATGTATGAGCAGTTCTTC.

J is TRBJ2-3 and V is TRBV11-3; no clear D. CDR3 size: 14 residues. Germline CDR1 and CDR2: SGHNT and YENEEA. Trimming left V 7 bases short and J 0 bases short, with 11 bases between. CDR3 in amino acids: CASTKTLSTDTQYF. Written as DNA, the CDR3 is TGTGCCAGCACAAAGACTCTGAGCACAGATACGCAGTATTTT.

The rearrangement joins TRBV28 to TRBJ1-1, with 10 positions matching TRBD1. With V trimmed by 6 bases and J by 6 bases, 7 bases remained unmatched. This CDR3 is built from 14 residues. In germline, CDR1 is MDHEN, CDR2 SYDVKM. The CDR3 protein is CASRRTGGSAEAFF. The CDR3 nucleotides are TGTGCCAGCAGAAGGACAGGGGGTAGCGCTGAAGCTTTCTTT.

In nucleotides, the CDR3 is TGTGCCAGCTCACGGGCTCTGGGGCATCAGCCCCAGCATTTT. It specifies CASSRALGHQPQHF. The chain employs TRBV18 and TRBJ1-5; tentative D call: TRBD1 (5 bases). CDR3 length: 14 residues. Germline V gives CDR1 KGHSH, CDR2 LQKENI. Trimming took off 4 bases at V and 5 bases at J, with 12 bases between the two ends.

V gene TRBV27 combines with J gene TRBJ2-1; D is unclear. This CDR3 contains 14 residues. Looked up from germline, CDR1 is MNHEY and CDR2 is SMNVEV (reference sequence). V lost 7 bases to trimming and J lost 5 bases, with 15 bases between them. This chain's CDR3 is CASTAPKVDNEQFF. CDR3 coding DNA: TGTGCCAGCACAGCGCCGAAAGTGGACAATGAGCAGTTCTTC.

V is TRBV7-9 and J is TRBJ2-3; a possible D gene is TRBD1 (5 bases). Trimming pared 5 bases from V and 0 bases from J, leaving 12 bases between. The V gene's germline CDR1 is SEHNR and CDR2 FQNEAQ (reference sequence). The CDR3 length is 15 residues. The CDR3 is CASSPPRASTDTQYF. DNA for the CDR3: TGTGCCAGCAGCCCTCCCAGGGCCAGCACAGATACGCAGTATTTT.

This clone was counted between two and nine times. The chain couples TRBV5-8 to TRBJ1-1; tentative D call: TRBD1 (5 bases). V was shortened by 3 bases and J by 13 bases, with 19 bases between the two germline ends. The germline CDR1 and CDR2 sequences are SGHTS and YDEGEE. The CDR3 covers 13 residues. The CDR3, as DNA: TGTGCCAGCAGCTCCCGGGGGGGGAGTAGCTTTTTCTTT. This gives the protein CASSSRGGSSFFF.

The chain has TRBV29-1 and TRBJ1-1, with TRBD1 matching 8 bases. This CDR3 comprises 15 residues. Germline CDR1 and CDR2: SQVTM and ANQGSEA. Trimming cost V 4 bases and J 1 base; bases outside gene matches: 8. The CDR3 coding sequence is TGCAGCGTTGGTGGACAGGGAGGTTGGAACACTGAAGCTTTCTTT. This translates into CSVGGQGGWNTEAFF.

The chain recombines TRBV6-1 with TRBJ1-6, with 8 bases matching TRBD1. Losses at the gene ends were 6 bases for V and 10 bases for J; bases not matched to a gene: 11. Looked up from germline, CDR1 is MNHNS and CDR2 is SASEGT. The CDR3 is made up of 15 amino acids. CDR3 residues: CASRDRAASLSPLHF. The DNA for the CDR3 is TGTGCCAGCAGGGACAGGGCGGCATCCTTATCACCCCTCCACTTT.

J is TRBJ1-5 and V is TRBV28, with D unclear. Germline loops: CDR1 MDHEN, CDR2 SYDVKM. The V end lost 4 bases, the J end lost 2 bases, and 15 bases lay between the germline ends. CDR3 length: 16 residues. CDR3 sequence reads: CASSSPSLGGNQPQHF. CDR3 sequence (DNA): TGTGCCAGCAGTTCCCCGTCGCTCGGAGGCAATCAGCCCCAGCATTTT.

This sequence joins TRBV27 and TRBJ1-1; no firm D call. Looked up from germline, CDR1 is MNHEY and CDR2 is SMNVEV (reference sequence). Trimming shortened V by 7 bases and J by 5 bases, and 20 bases separated the two germline ends. This CDR3 is 15 amino acids long. The CDR3 region is CASNPMAGKMTEAFF. The CDR3, as DNA: TGTGCCAGCAATCCCATGGCCGGGAAAATGACTGAAGCTTTCTTT.

This clone was seen only a few times. The chain employs TRBV6-1 and TRBJ1-5; a weak D match, TRBD1 (5 bases). The CDR3 is made up of 15 amino acids. CDR1 and CDR2 from the germline V gene are MNHNS and SASEGT. V was pared by 3 bases and J by 1 base, with 10 bases between. The DNA of the CDR3 is TGTGCCAGCAGTGACGGGGGTAGAAGCAATCAGCCCCAGCATTTT. This sequence encodes CASSDGGRSNQPQHF.

This rearrangement joins TRBV10-3 to TRBJ2-5; TRBD2 matches 10 bases. The CDR3 contains 14 residues. The germline CDR1 and CDR2 sequences are ENHRY and SYGVKD. Trimming took 10 bases from V and 3 from J; bases not matched to a gene: 8. CDR3 sequence: CATRGLANEETQYF. DNA of the CDR3: TGTGCCACCCGGGGACTAGCGAATGAAGAGACCCAGTACTTC.

The chain couples TRBV5-5 to TRBJ1-2; D is possibly TRBD1 (5 bases). V was trimmed by 0 bases and J by 0 bases, leaving 9 bases between them. This CDR3 region has 15 residues. Germline lookup yields CDR1 SGHKS and CDR2 YYEKEE (reference sequence). The CDR3 bases are TGTGCCAGCAGCTTGGCCAGGGCTTCTAACTATGGCTACACCTTC. Protein product: CASSLARASNYGYTF.